This T cell receptor (beta chain) was captured in a study of T cells in narcolepsy (dated by TCRdb to 2016 to 2018). Background on the whole study: Patients with narcolepsy type 1 or type 2 (NT1, NT2) and healthy control donors were enrolled in the study. The study sought autoreactive T cells targeting hypocretin neuron self-antigens (hypocretin, TRIB2) in narcolepsy patients, using TCR Vbeta sequencing to track clonotypes in blood and CSF.

The library was made by the immunoSEQ multiplex PCR assay. The source is immuneACCESS, and TCRdb retained only in-frame sequences with V and J called. Part of the clones is not carried over; for the studies checked, unresolved V genes explain less than half of this, and the remainder is unexplained. The sample yields 25,000 to 35,000 clones; about 76% were counted once. 1.1% of the sample is held by the ten biggest clonotypes. Counted from cysteine to phenylalanine, this CDR3 has 14 amino acids. Only CDR3 DNA remains: 42 bases, in frame from the first base. V trim: 5 bases; J trim: 3 bases; unmatched bases: 4. Via the germline V gene, CDR1 is SGHRS and CDR2 YFSETQ. Concerning this clone itself: Its antigen is unknown. Qualities for individual bases were not recorded, and no much larger clone is one base off.

The investigation overall reported the following: Plots comparing CSF and blood CD4+ T cell clonotypes from the same patient highlighted HCRT-specific and TRIB2-specific autoreactive clonotypes. Autoreactive clonotypes were reported to be detected serially in the blood of the same patients and of different patients, but not in the blood of healthy controls. Certain blood memory CD4+ repertoires from patients and controls had no sequences that matched autoreactive T cell clones. Patients and controls had comparable numbers of sequenced blood memory CD4+ clonotypes, averaging about 37,000 and 33,000, respectively.

Memory CD4+ T cells were sorted ex vivo from peripheral blood of narcolepsy patients and healthy controls for TCR Vbeta sequencing. This sequence was found in a human donor with narcolepsy. The sequencing input was CD45RA- memory CD4+ T cells from PBMCs. The label giving this sample's cell subset or site can be read as: memory T cells sorted ex vivo from peripheral blood. The chain is made from TRBV5-1 and TRBJ2-1; 8 middle bases align to TRBD2. The nucleotide sequence reads as follows: TGCGCCAGCAGAATAGCGGGGCTCTACAATGAGCAGTTCTTC. This encodes CASRIAGLYNEQFF.